This TCR beta chain was sequenced in a study of T cells in Graves' hyperthyroidism and ophthalmopathy. From germline, CDR1 is SGHVS and CDR2 FQNEAQ. The CDR3 extends over 17 amino acids. V dropped 4 bases and J dropped 1; count of bases not matched to a gene: 9. Amplified regions were TCR beta CDR3 sequences from RNA transcripts. The HTBI primer set drove a first-round RT-PCR of the TCR CDR3. Each CDR3 protein gets one entry after TCRdb re-called the multiplex PCR reads with MiXCR. The sample has 95,000 to 110,000 distinct CDR3 sequences, roughly 15% seen once. Diagnosing involved the use of clinical symptoms, serum thyroxine and TRAb, thyroid ultrasound and orbital computed tomography. The sample holds many counts of this clonotype. The antigen is unknown. General study findings and limits: Ophthalmopathy was predicted by the model a median of roughly 6.6 months ahead of onset.

Sequencing was performed on blood. The V call is TRBV7-8, the J call TRBJ2-5; 10 bases map to TRBD2. This TCR derives from a woman aged 45-65 years with Graves' hyperthyroidism. The chain's CDR3 is CASSSRSTSGFQETQYF. The CDR3 coding sequence is TGTGCCAGCAGCTCCCGATCGACTAGCGGGTTCCAAGAGACCCAGTACTTC.